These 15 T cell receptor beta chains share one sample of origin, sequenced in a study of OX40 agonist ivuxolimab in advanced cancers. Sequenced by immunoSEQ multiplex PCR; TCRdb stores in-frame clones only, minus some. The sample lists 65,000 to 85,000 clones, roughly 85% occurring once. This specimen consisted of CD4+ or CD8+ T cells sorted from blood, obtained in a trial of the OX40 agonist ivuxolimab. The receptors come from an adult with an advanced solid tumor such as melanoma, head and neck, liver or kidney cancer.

The CDR3 spells CASGQPGETQYF. CDR3 DNA: TGCGCCAGCGGCCAGCCGGGAGAGACCCAGTACTTC. V and J are TRBV10-1 and TRBJ2-5; no firm D call. Looked up from germline, CDR1 is WNHNN and CDR2 is SYGVQD (reference sequence). This CDR3 contains 12 residues. Deletions cut 8 bases from V and 4 bases from J, with 11 bases between.

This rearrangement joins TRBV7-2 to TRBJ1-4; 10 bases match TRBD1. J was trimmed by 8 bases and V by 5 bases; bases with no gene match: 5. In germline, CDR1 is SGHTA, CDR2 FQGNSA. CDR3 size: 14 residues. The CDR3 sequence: CASSLGQGWEKLFF. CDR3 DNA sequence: TGTGCCAGCAGCCTGGGACAGGGGTGGGAAAAACTGTTTTTT.

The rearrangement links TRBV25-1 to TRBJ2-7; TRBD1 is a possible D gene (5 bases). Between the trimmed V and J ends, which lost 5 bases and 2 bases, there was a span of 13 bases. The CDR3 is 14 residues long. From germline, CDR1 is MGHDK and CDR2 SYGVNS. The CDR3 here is CASSTQTVTYEQYF. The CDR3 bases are TGTGCCAGCAGTACACAGACAGTGACCTACGAGCAGTACTTC.

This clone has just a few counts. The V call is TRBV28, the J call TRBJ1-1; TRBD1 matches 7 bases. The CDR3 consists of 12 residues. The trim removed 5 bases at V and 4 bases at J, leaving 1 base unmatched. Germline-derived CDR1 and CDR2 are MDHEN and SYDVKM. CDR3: CASSQGGTEAFF. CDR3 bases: TGTGCCAGCAGTCAGGGGGGCACTGAAGCTTTCTTT.

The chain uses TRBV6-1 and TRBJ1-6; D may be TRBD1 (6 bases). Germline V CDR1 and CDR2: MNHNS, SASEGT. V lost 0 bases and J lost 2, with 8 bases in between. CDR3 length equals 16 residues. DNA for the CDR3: TGTGCCAGCAGTGAAGCTCGACAGGCCTATAATTCACCCCTCCACTTT. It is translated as CASSEARQAYNSPLHF.

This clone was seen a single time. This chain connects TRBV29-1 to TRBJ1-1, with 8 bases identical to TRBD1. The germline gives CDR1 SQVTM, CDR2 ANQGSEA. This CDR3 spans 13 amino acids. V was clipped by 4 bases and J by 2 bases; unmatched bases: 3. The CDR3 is CSVARGRNTEAFF. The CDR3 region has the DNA TGCAGCGTTGCCAGGGGGCGAAACACTGAAGCTTTCTTT.

This chain's CDR3 is CAWSTTQGVGNTIYF. In nucleotides, the CDR3 is TGTGCCTGGAGTACGACTCAGGGAGTAGGAAACACCATATATTTT. The chain recombines TRBV30 with TRBJ1-3; tentatively, D is TRBD1 (5 bases). CDR1 is GTSNPN, CDR2 SVGIG, per germline (reference sequence). This CDR3 is 15 amino acids long. Trimming cost V 2 bases and J 4 bases, with 15 bases left between them.

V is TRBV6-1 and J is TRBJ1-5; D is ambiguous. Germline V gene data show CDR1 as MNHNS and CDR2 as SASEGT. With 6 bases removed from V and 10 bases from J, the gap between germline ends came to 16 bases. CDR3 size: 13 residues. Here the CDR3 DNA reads TGTGCCAGCAGCCCTTTGGAGGGCCTACCCCAGCATTTT. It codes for CASSPLEGLPQHF.

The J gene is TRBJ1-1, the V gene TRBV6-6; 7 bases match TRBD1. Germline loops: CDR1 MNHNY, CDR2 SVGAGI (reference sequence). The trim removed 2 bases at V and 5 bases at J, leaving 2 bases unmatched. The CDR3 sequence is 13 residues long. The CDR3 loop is CASSYTGVTEAFF. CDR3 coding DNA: TGTGCCAGCAGTTACACAGGGGTAACTGAAGCTTTCTTT.

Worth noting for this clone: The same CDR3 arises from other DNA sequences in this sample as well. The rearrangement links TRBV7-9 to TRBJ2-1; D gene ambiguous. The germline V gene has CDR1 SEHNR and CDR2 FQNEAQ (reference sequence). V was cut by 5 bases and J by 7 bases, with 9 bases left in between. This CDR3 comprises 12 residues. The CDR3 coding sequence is TGTGCCAGCAGCGGAAGAAGGAATGAGCAGTTCTTC. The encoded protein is CASSGRRNEQFF.

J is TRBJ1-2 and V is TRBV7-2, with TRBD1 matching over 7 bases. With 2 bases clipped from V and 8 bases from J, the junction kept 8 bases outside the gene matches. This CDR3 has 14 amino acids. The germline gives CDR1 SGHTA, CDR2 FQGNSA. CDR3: CASSLYGGGAGYTF. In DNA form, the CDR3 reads TGTGCCAGCAGCTTATATGGAGGGGGCGCGGGCTACACCTTC.

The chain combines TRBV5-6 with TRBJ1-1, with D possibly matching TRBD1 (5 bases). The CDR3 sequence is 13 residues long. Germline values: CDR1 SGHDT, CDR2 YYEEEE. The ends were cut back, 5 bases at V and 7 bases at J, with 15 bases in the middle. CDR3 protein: CASSRQNSFEAFF. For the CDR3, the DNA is TGTGCCAGCAGTAGACAGAACAGCTTTGAAGCTTTCTTT.

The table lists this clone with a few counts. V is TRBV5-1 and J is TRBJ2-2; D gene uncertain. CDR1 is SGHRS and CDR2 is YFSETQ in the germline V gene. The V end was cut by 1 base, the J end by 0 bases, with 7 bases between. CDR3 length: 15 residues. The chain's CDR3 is CASSLLTPNTGELFF. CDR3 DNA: TGCGCCAGCAGCTTGTTAACACCGAACACCGGGGAGCTGTTTTTT.

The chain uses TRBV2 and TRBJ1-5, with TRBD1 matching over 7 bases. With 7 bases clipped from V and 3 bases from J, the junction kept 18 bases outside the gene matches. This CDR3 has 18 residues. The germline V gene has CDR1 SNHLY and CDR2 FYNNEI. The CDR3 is CASTDRHRGTAYNQPQHF. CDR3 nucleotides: TGTGCCAGCACCGATCGGCATCGTGGGACAGCCTACAATCAGCCCCAGCATTTT.

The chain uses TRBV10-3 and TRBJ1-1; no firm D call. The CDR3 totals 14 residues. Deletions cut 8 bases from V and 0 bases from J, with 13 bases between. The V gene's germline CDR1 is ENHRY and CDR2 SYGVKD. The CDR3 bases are TGTGCCATCCGAGAGGCCGCCATGAACACTGAAGCTTTCTTT. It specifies CAIREAAMNTEAFF.